Listed here are 8 T cell receptor beta chains from one sample, sequenced in a study of blood T cells in healthy people across ages. The authors ran a second PCR of about 6 to 11 cycles using a sample-barcoded 5' primer and a J-beta primer mix. Via MiXCR, TCRdb re-called the 5' RACE reads, giving one row per CDR3 protein. Of about 1 million distinct CDR3 sequences listed, approximately 26% are singletons. The sample also formed part of further work on T cells of mothers and their children.

The specimen sequenced was blood. These receptors came from a girl aged 2 to 10 in good health.

The chain links TRBV12-3 or TRBV12-4 to TRBJ2-7; TRBD1 or TRBD2 may be the D gene (5 bases each). V was trimmed by 5 bases and J by 6 bases, leaving 14 bases between them. This CDR3 has 13 amino acids. The CDR3, as DNA: TGTGCCAGCAGTAGGGACGGCGCGGGCGAGCAGTACTTC. Protein product: CASSRDGAGEQYF.

This clonotype was seen more than once but under ten times. The rearrangement uses TRBV29-1 and TRBJ1-1; possible D gene TRBD1, 5 bases. From germline, CDR1 is SQVTM and CDR2 ANQGSEA. The CDR3 length is 14 residues. Trimming removed 4 bases from V and 3 bases from J, with 15 bases in between. The CDR3 coding sequence is TGCAGCGTTGGGGGGGGTTATGCGGACACTGAAGCTTTCTTT. Amino acids: CSVGGGYADTEAFF.

This rearrangement joins TRBV18 to TRBJ2-3; D is possibly TRBD2 (6 bases). Deletions cut 2 bases from V and 1 base from J, with 10 bases between. This CDR3 is built from 15 residues. Germline V gene data show CDR1 as KGHSH and CDR2 as LQKENI. CDR3 bases: TGTGCCAGCTCACCAGTCGCTAGCGGCACAGATACGCAGTATTTT. This translates into CASSPVASGTDTQYF. Looking up the rest from reference TRBV18 and TRBJ2-3 gives the full variable domain: NAGVMQNPRHLVRRRGQEARLRCSPMKGHSHVYWYRQLPEEGLKFMVYLQKENIIDESGMPKERFSAEFPKEGPSILRIQQVVRGDSAAYFCASSPVASGTDTQYFGPGTRLTVL.

The chain couples TRBV7-9 to TRBJ2-3; D ambiguous. Trimming took 4 bases from V and 7 from J, leaving 9 bases between them. The CDR3 is 12 residues long. The germline CDR1 and CDR2 sequences are SEHNR and FQNEAQ (reference sequence). Here the CDR3 reads CASSSIWYTQYF. CDR3 nucleotide sequence: TGTGCCAGCAGCTCCATTTGGTATACGCAGTATTTT.

The table lists this clonotype with a few counts. The chain combines TRBV5-4 with TRBJ2-1; D gene ambiguous. The CDR3 consists of 12 residues. V gave up 3 bases and J gave up 9 bases, with 10 bases separating them. Looked up from germline, CDR1 is SGHNT and CDR2 is YYREEE (reference sequence). CDR3 sequence: CASSYGPPEQFF. CDR3 bases: TGTGCCAGCAGCTACGGGCCGCCTGAGCAGTTCTTC.

V and J are TRBV12-3 or TRBV12-4 and TRBJ2-2, with TRBD2 identical over 7 bases. The CDR3 sequence is 14 residues long. V shed 2 bases, J shed 4 bases, and the junction held 1 base outside the gene matches. Here the CDR3 DNA reads TGTGCCAGCAGTTTAAGCGGGGTCACCGGGGAGCTGTTTTTT. Protein sequence: CASSLSGVTGELFF.

V and J are TRBV13 and TRBJ2-1; D is perhaps TRBD2 (6 bases). The V end lost 0 bases, the J end lost 7 bases, and 13 bases lay between the germline ends. The CDR3 runs to 15 residues. CDR1 and CDR2 (germline): PRHDT, FYEKMQ (reference sequence). The CDR3 here is CASSLGEGPRNEQFF. The CDR3 coding sequence is TGTGCCAGCAGCTTAGGGGAGGGGCCGAGGAATGAGCAGTTCTTC.

This clonotype turned up a few times. The V call is TRBV7-8, the J call TRBJ2-3, with 10 bases aligning to TRBD2. The trim removed 5 bases at V and 5 bases at J, leaving 7 bases unmatched. CDR1 and CDR2 (germline): SGHVS, FQNEAQ. This CDR3 spans 15 amino acids. The CDR3 is CASSQRGGLIDTQYF. CDR3 in DNA: TGTGCCAGCAGCCAGCGGGGGGGCCTTATAGATACGCAGTATTTT.